The clone carrying this T cell receptor (beta chain) was observed at least ten times. This sample stems from a study of blood T cells in healthy people across ages. A J-beta primer mix and a sample-barcoded 5' primer were used in a second PCR of roughly 7 to 12 cycles. TCRdb reprocessed the 5' RACE reads with MiXCR, giving one entry per CDR3 protein. Here the sample spans fewer than 700,000 distinct CDR3 sequences, around half being singletons. The V gene lost 1 base and the J gene lost 4 bases, with 14 bases spanning the gap. Germline loops: CDR1 SEHNR, CDR2 FQNEAQ (reference sequence). This CDR3 is 15 amino acids long.

The sequencing sample was made of blood. This chain links TRBV7-9 with TRBJ2-7, with no clear D. The source of this sequence is a man older than 75 in good health. The CDR3 region has the DNA TGTGCCAGCAGCTTAGACGCAGGTGCAACGTACGAGCAGTACTTC. It encodes CASSLDAGATYEQYF.